This T cell receptor (beta chain) was captured by sequencing in a study of OX40 agonist ivuxolimab in advanced cancers. Study-level background: An anti-OX40 (CD134) antibody with agonistic activity, ivuxolimab, was administered to patients.

The germline V gene encodes CDR1 SNHLY and CDR2 FYNNEI. Deletions cut 11 bases from V and 8 bases from J, with 15 bases between. This CDR3 spans 11 amino acids. TCRdb's table, derived via immunoSEQ multiplex PCR, lists solely in-frame clones and lacks some. The data contain 60,000 to 70,000 clones, approximately 90% of them singletons. Patients were excluded for autoimmune disease history or systemic immunosuppression. The specimen comprised CD4+ or CD8+ T cells sorted from blood, sampled in a trial of the OX40 agonist ivuxolimab. The V and J genes are TRBV2 and TRBJ1-2; tentatively, D is TRBD1 (6 bases). This receptor was taken from an adult with an advanced solid tumor such as melanoma, head and neck, liver or kidney cancer. CDR3 sequence: CAARGFGGYTF. Here the CDR3 DNA reads TGTGCCGCCAGGGGTTTTGGCGGCTACACCTTC.